The 2 T cell receptor beta chains listed next were all sequenced from one sample in a study of cytomegalovirus exposure and HLA in healthy donors. In the PCR, 60 Vbeta and 13 Jbeta primers were used. The assay was immunoSEQ multiplex PCR, and TCRdb's table has in-frame clones only and misses some. The sample includes about 150,000 clones, more than 70% of them seen just once. Material: PBMCs. These receptors were collected from a middle-aged man in good health and CMV-seronegative.

The chain is built from TRBV5-5 and TRBJ2-5; perhaps TRBD1 as D (5 bases). This CDR3 spans 11 amino acids. Per the germline V gene, CDR1 is SGHKS and CDR2 is YYEKEE (reference sequence). V lost 6 bases, J lost 5 bases, and 8 bases lay in between. The CDR3 here is CASNSGETQYF. The CDR3, as DNA: TGTGCCAGCAACTCAGGGGAGACCCAGTACTTC. The full variable domain, its missing parts supplied by reference TRBV5-5 and TRBJ2-5, is DAGVTQSPTHLIKTRGQQVTLRCSPISGHKSVSWYQQVLGQGPQFIFQYYEKEERGRGNFPDRFSARQFPNYSSELNVNALLLGDSALYLCASNSGETQYFGPGTRLLVL.

V is TRBV20-1 and J is TRBJ2-1; perhaps TRBD2 as D (5 bases). This CDR3 has 11 residues. In germline, CDR1 is DFQATT, CDR2 SNEGSKA (reference sequence). Deletions cut 6 bases from V and 10 bases from J, with 13 bases between. The CDR3 region is CSADSENEQFF. Written as DNA, the CDR3 is TGCAGTGCAGATAGCGAGAACGAGCAGTTCTTC.